The 23 T cell receptor beta chains given below trace back to one sample, sequenced in a study of cytomegalovirus exposure and HLA in healthy donors (dated by TCRdb to about 2017). Library generation was performed with the immunoSEQ multiplex PCR assay. The multiplex PCR relied on a mix of 60 forward primers for TCR Vbeta segments and 13 reverse primers for TCR Jbeta segments. As stored in TCRdb, this immuneACCESS dataset retains in-frame rearrangements with V and J assigned. A fraction of the clones does not appear; measured against another copy, unresolved V genes explain less than half of the discrepancy, and the remainder lacks a known reason. The sample has roughly 150,000 clones on record, around 78% of them singletons. The ten largest account for about 6.6% of the sample. Material for sequencing was PBMCs. These receptors all come from a woman in her thirties or forties in good health and CMV-seropositive.

A single count supports this clone. J is TRBJ2-3 and V is TRBV27, with D uncertain. Germline-derived CDR1 and CDR2 are MNHEY and SMNVEV (reference sequence). The CDR3 is 15 amino acids. V was shortened by 2 bases and J by 3 bases, with 12 bases between the two germline ends. The CDR3 sequence: CASSLLRPLTDTQYF. The DNA for the CDR3 is TGTGCCAGCAGTTTACTGCGCCCACTGACAGATACGCAGTATTTT.

This clone was observed once. CDR3 region: CASSGLAGLNEQFF. In DNA form, the CDR3 reads TGTGCCAGCTCCGGACTAGCGGGCCTCAATGAGCAGTTCTTC. This sequence joins TRBV2 and TRBJ2-1, with 11 bases matching TRBD2. This CDR3 spans 14 amino acids. The trim removed 8 bases at V and 6 bases at J, leaving 6 bases unmatched. CDR1 SNHLY and CDR2 FYNNEI come from the germline V gene.

The V call is TRBV30, the J call TRBJ1-5; no firm D call. There are 14 residues in the CDR3. V lost 8 bases and J lost 2, with 16 bases in between. The V gene's germline CDR1 is GTSNPN and CDR2 SVGIG (reference sequence). The CDR3 sequence is CAAAAGFGNQPQHF. CDR3 DNA sequence: TGTGCCGCAGCTGCGGGTTTCGGCAATCAGCCCCAGCATTTT.

This sequence joins TRBV5-1 and TRBJ2-1, with 9 bases aligning to TRBD2. The CDR3 runs to 16 residues. The trim removed 6 bases at V and 5 bases at J, leaving 12 bases unmatched. The V gene's germline CDR1 is SGHRS and CDR2 YFSETQ. CDR3 protein: CASTQRASGTNNEQFF. The CDR3 nucleotides are TGCGCCAGCACCCAAAGGGCTAGCGGGACGAACAATGAGCAGTTCTTC.

The chain uses TRBV5-1 and TRBJ2-5; 11 nucleotides line up with TRBD2. The DNA end is more similar to TRBJ2-7, so the J call may be wrong. The CDR3 totals 15 residues. Looked up from germline, CDR1 is SGHRS and CDR2 is YFSETQ. The CDR3 spells CASSLVGTSGYEQYF. CDR3 DNA sequence: TGCGCCAGCAGCTTGGTCGGGACTAGCGGATACGAGCAGTACTTC.

CDR3 in amino acids: CASSEFHSYEETQYF. As DNA, the CDR3 is TGTGCCAGCAGTGAATTCCACAGTTACGAAGAGACCCAGTACTTC. This chain connects TRBV6-1 to TRBJ2-5; D is unresolved. The CDR3 runs 15 residues. Germline V gene sequence: CDR1 MNHNS, CDR2 SASEGT. With 2 bases removed from V and 3 bases from J, the gap between germline ends came to 13 bases.

The chain joins TRBV19 to TRBJ2-1; TRBD2 matches 10 bases. Germline V gene sequence: CDR1 LNHDA, CDR2 SQIVND (reference sequence). The CDR3 loop spans 16 amino acids. V shed 5 bases and J 2 bases; nucleotides not matched to a gene: 6. Here the CDR3 DNA reads TGTGCCAGTAGTCCAACGAGCGGGAGGGCCTACAATGAGCAGTTCTTC. This sequence encodes CASSPTSGRAYNEQFF.

Only a few counts were recorded for this clone. The CDR3 region has the DNA TGCGCCAGCAGCCAAGAGGGGCAGGGCCTTAATCAGCCCCAGCATTTT. This encodes CASSQEGQGLNQPQHF. This rearrangement joins TRBV4-1 to TRBJ1-5, with a tentative D call TRBD1 (5 bases). V gave up 0 bases and J gave up 4 bases, with 13 bases separating them. CDR3 length equals 16 residues. Germline CDR1 MGHRA, CDR2 YSYEKL.

The chain couples TRBV5-6 to TRBJ1-4; 9 bases are shared with TRBD1. The germline CDR1 and CDR2 sequences are SGHDT and YYEEEE. The V segment lost 0 bases and the J segment 8 bases; nucleotides outside the gene matches: 8. The CDR3 extends over 16 amino acids. For the CDR3, the DNA is TGTGCCAGCAGCTTGGGTAACAGGGGGCTGGGGGAAAAACTGTTTTTT. Its protein is CASSLGNRGLGEKLFF.

The chain couples TRBV7-8 to TRBJ2-5; no clear D. The V gene lost 3 bases and the J gene lost 5 bases, with 4 bases spanning the gap. The CDR3 is 11 residues long. The germline CDR1 and CDR2 sequences are SGHVS and FQNEAQ. In DNA, the CDR3 is TGTGCCAGCAGCTTCGGGGAGACCCAGTACTTC. It is translated as CASSFGETQYF.

The V gene is TRBV7-9, the J gene TRBJ1-4, with D possibly being TRBD1 (5 bases). Germline CDR1 reads SEHNR; CDR2 reads FQNEAQ (reference sequence). V was cut by 4 bases and J by 5 bases, with 11 bases left in between. This CDR3 comprises 14 residues. Here the CDR3 reads CASSSRQTNEKLFF. The CDR3 DNA reads TGTGCCAGCAGCTCCCGACAGACGAATGAAAAACTGTTTTTT.

This chain connects TRBV28 to TRBJ1-2, with D possibly matching TRBD1 (6 bases). Germline V CDR1 and CDR2: MDHEN, SYDVKM. Trimming left V 2 bases short and J 5 bases short, with 9 bases between. The CDR3 loop spans 13 amino acids. CDR3 in amino acids: CASSLDRRYGYTF. The CDR3 DNA sequence: TGTGCCAGCAGTTTAGACAGGAGATATGGCTACACCTTC.

The chain joins TRBV5-1 to TRBJ2-3; 10 bases match TRBD1. From germline, CDR1 is SGHRS and CDR2 YFSETQ. The CDR3 is 13 amino acids. V shed 5 bases, J shed 6 bases, and the junction held 3 bases outside the gene matches. In DNA, the CDR3 is TGCGCCAGCAGGACAGGGGGCGGTGATACGCAGTATTTT. It specifies CASRTGGGDTQYF.

This clone occurred a few times. V is TRBV5-1 and J is TRBJ2-2; 9 nucleotides match TRBD2. The CDR3 has 16 amino acids. Trimming took 5 bases from V and 5 from J; bases not matched to a gene: 10. Germline V gene lookup returns CDR1 SGHRS and CDR2 YFSETQ. The DNA of the CDR3 is TGCGCCAGCAGTCCGATAGCGGGAGTTCGTACCGGGGAGCTGTTTTTT. Amino acid sequence: CASSPIAGVRTGELFF.

This clone was picked up one time. The CDR3 region is CASSPGPGTHEQYF. CDR3 in DNA: TGTGCCAGCAGCCCTGGACCGGGAACCCACGAGCAGTACTTC. The V and J genes are TRBV5-5 and TRBJ2-7, with a weak D call TRBD2 (5 bases). The CDR3 extends over 14 amino acids. V was clipped by 4 bases and J by 5 bases, with 16 bases between them. From germline, CDR1 is SGHKS and CDR2 YYEKEE (reference sequence).

This chain uses TRBV7-2 with TRBJ2-7; 14 nucleotides align to TRBD2. Trimming at V came to 4 bases and at J to 4 bases, leaving 3 bases not matched to a gene. CDR1 and CDR2 (germline): SGHTA, FQGNSA. The length of the CDR3 is 15 residues. In DNA, the CDR3 is TGTGCCAGCAGCTCCGGGACTAGCGGGAGTTACGAGCAGTACTTC. The encoded protein is CASSSGTSGSYEQYF.

This clone was detected a few times. The chain couples TRBV9 to TRBJ1-4, with D maybe TRBD1 (5 bases). The CDR3 is 15 residues long. V shed 3 bases and J shed 0 bases, with 9 bases lying between them. Germline V gives CDR1 SGDLS, CDR2 YYNGEE. The CDR3 region is CASSGRGATNEKLFF. CDR3 sequence (DNA): TGTGCCAGCAGCGGACGGGGGGCAACTAATGAAAAACTGTTTTTT.

This clone has a handful of counts. This sequence joins TRBV5-1 and TRBJ2-7, with D possibly matching TRBD1 (6 bases). This CDR3 region has 14 residues. CDR1 is SGHRS, CDR2 YFSETQ, per germline. Trimming removed 1 base from V and 1 base from J, with 9 bases in between. CDR3 residues: CASSLRTESYEQYF. The CDR3, as DNA: TGCGCCAGCAGCTTGAGGACAGAGTCCTACGAGCAGTACTTC.

In its sample, this clone was seen a few times. This sequence joins TRBV2 and TRBJ2-7; 8 bases match TRBD1. With V trimmed by 8 bases and J by 0 bases, 6 bases remained unmatched. The CDR3 totals 14 residues. Per germline, CDR1 SNHLY and CDR2 FYNNEI. The CDR3, as DNA: TGTGCCAGCCGACGACAGGGGAACTCCTACGAGCAGTACTTC. As protein: CASRRQGNSYEQYF.

The chain combines TRBV5-1 with TRBJ2-1; 11 bases agree with TRBD1. CDR1 SGHRS and CDR2 YFSETQ come from the germline V gene. This CDR3 comprises 14 residues. The ends lost 6 bases at V and 6 bases at J; junction bases unmatched: 5. The CDR3 region has the DNA TGCGCCAGCACCGGACAGGGGGCGGTCAATGAGCAGTTCTTC. This translates into CASTGQGAVNEQFF.

The rearrangement joins TRBV6-4 to TRBJ1-4, with 12 positions matching TRBD1. Per the germline V gene, CDR1 is MRHNA and CDR2 is SNTAGT. The CDR3 extends over 21 amino acids. J lost 2 bases, V lost 0 bases, and 13 bases had no gene match. DNA of the CDR3: TGTGCCAGCAGTGACTCGTACCCGGGACAGGGGGCGATCGGGACTAATGAAAAACTGTTTTTT. This sequence encodes CASSDSYPGQGAIGTNEKLFF.

The chain uses TRBV5-1 and TRBJ2-3; 7 positions agree with TRBD1. Trimming at V came to 4 bases and at J to 4 bases, leaving 3 bases not matched to a gene. The CDR3 loop spans 13 amino acids. Looked up from germline, CDR1 is SGHRS and CDR2 is YFSETQ. This chain's CDR3 is CASSLGQADTQYF. The CDR3 DNA is TGCGCCAGCAGCCTCGGACAGGCAGATACGCAGTATTTT. Drawing the rest from reference TRBV5-1 and TRBJ2-3, the complete variable domain is KAGVTQTPRYLIKTRGQQVTLSCSPISGHRSVSWYQQTPGQGLQFLFEYFSETQRNKGNFPGRFSGRQFSNSRSEMNVSTLELGDSALYLCASSLGQADTQYFGPGTRLTVL.

The chain links TRBV25-1 to TRBJ2-5; 10 bases line up with TRBD2. V trimming: 5 bases; J trimming: 1 base; junction bases outside the gene matches: 7. The CDR3 has 16 residues. Per germline, CDR1 MGHDK and CDR2 SYGVNS. The chain's CDR3 is CASSNQREGLQETQYF. The CDR3 DNA reads TGTGCCAGCAGTAACCAGCGGGAGGGCCTCCAAGAGACCCAGTACTTC.